This T cell receptor beta chain was profiled in a study of circulating and synovial CD4+ cells in juvenile arthritis. Patients with active juvenile idiopathic arthritis donated these samples. Study-level points and caveats: Traditional Vbeta family usage analysis missed the pathogenic-like versus bulk difference. Circulating pathogenic-like lymphocytes shared a substantially higher fraction of CDR3 sequences with synovium than bulk blood.

The sample holds a few counts of this clone. The antigen is undetermined. Clones were sequenced by immunoSEQ multiplex PCR, and TCRdb holds only the in-frame ones, with some missing. This table holds about 33,000 clones, over 90% found once. Germline CDR1 LGHNA, CDR2 YNFKEQ. Trimming took 4 bases from V and 8 from J, leaving 9 bases between them. CDR3 length equals 12 residues. Sequences were obtained from CD4+ T cells from blood. The clonotype was recovered from a human donor with juvenile idiopathic arthritis. V usage is TRBV4-2 and J usage is TRBJ1-3; no clear D. CDR3 nucleotides: TGTGCCAGCAGCCGGTCCCCGGACACCATATATTTT. It codes for CASSRSPDTIYF.